Following are 10 T cell receptor beta chains from one sample sequenced in a study of CD8+CD57+ T cells in acquired aplastic anemia. Patients chosen for sequencing had shown CD8+CD57+ cell expansion by flow cytometry. Genomic DNA provided the template from which TCR beta VDJ and CDR3 profiles were obtained. Each CDR3 protein is one row after TCRdb ran MiXCR on the reads. The sample shows about 270,000 distinct CDR3 sequences, approximately 79% of them seen only once. Sequencing was done on a sample of sorted CD4+, CD8+, or CD8+CD57+ T cells (not recorded which) from PBMCs. These receptors all come from a human donor with aplastic anemia.

The chain has TRBV7-3 and TRBJ2-5; D remains ambiguous. The CDR3 runs 15 residues. V dropped 7 bases and J dropped 13 bases, with 28 bases sitting between them. Germline lookup yields CDR1 SGHTA and CDR2 FQGTGA. The CDR3 coding sequence is TGTGCCAGCACAAGACCGGCCAACGCCGTTGAAACCTGGTACTTC. It codes for CASTRPANAVETWYF.

With respect to this clonotype: With a much larger clone just one base away, this may be a read error. The chain links TRBV7-9 to TRBJ1-1; D uncertain. Germline assignment: CDR1 SEHNR and CDR2 FQNEAQ (reference sequence). Trimming shortened V by 1 base and J by 14 bases, and 23 bases separated the two germline ends. The length of the CDR3 is 15 residues. The CDR3 region is CASSLVPGELFVGFF. The CDR3 bases are TGTGCCAGCAGCTTAGTACCCGGGGAGCTGTTTGTTGGATTCTTT.

The J gene is TRBJ2-1, the V gene TRBV2, with D perhaps matching TRBD1 (7 bases). This CDR3 has 16 amino acids. The germline V gene has CDR1 SNHLY and CDR2 FYNNEI. The V end was cut by 8 bases, the J end by 8 bases, with 25 bases between. CDR3 amino acids: CASGQGGRNTQDEQFF. For the CDR3, the DNA is TGTGCCAGCGGCCAGGGGGGCAGAAACACGCAGGATGAGCAGTTCTTC.

Notes on this clonotype: Because the CDR3 is missing its conserved closing phenylalanine or tryptophan, this is likely a read error. The DNA is omitted, as the CDR3 cannot be located on it reliably, and the CDR3 follows TCRdb's listing. The J gene is TRBJ2-5, the V gene TRBV7-9; TRBD2, the D gene given by the table, was not confirmed from the DNA. A total of 13 residues make up the CDR3, ends included. Per germline, CDR1 SEHNR and CDR2 FQNEAQ (reference sequence). This chain's CDR3 is CASRGPPVGSYEQ.

This sequence joins TRBV7-8 and TRBJ2-1; TRBD2 might be the D (5 bases). Germline values: CDR1 SGHVS, CDR2 FQNEAQ. Trimming removed 2 bases from V and 8 bases from J, with 19 bases in between. The CDR3 is 16 residues long. In nucleotides, the CDR3 is TGTGCCAGCAGCTTACCGAGAAGCGCCGATAGCGATGAGCAGTTCTTC. Protein product: CASSLPRSADSDEQFF.

As regards this clonotype: One end of the junction fails to match germline, which may point to a read error. The chain is built from TRBV7-9 and TRBJ2-7; 8 bases line up with TRBD1. The CDR3 consists of 14 residues. Germline lookup yields CDR1 SEHNR and CDR2 FQNEAQ (reference sequence). CDR3 nucleotide sequence: TGTGCCAGCAGCTTAGAGCGGACAGGGAACACTCAAGCTTTC. Amino acids: CASSLERTGNTQAF.

In nucleotides, the CDR3 is TGCAGCGTCAACGGGGGGGAGATTAATGACACTGAAGCTTTCTTT. This gives the protein CSVNGGEINDTEAFF. The J gene is TRBJ1-1, the V gene TRBV20-1, with D perhaps matching TRBD1 (5 bases). The CDR3 has 15 residues. Looked up from germline, CDR1 is DFQATT and CDR2 is SNEGSKA (reference sequence).

In the case of this clonotype: A junction end diverges from the germline sequence, so it may reflect a read error. This rearrangement joins TRBV19 to TRBJ2-1; D perhaps matches TRBD2 (6 bases). This CDR3 comprises 14 residues. Germline V gene data show CDR1 as LNHDA and CDR2 as SQIVND (reference sequence). CDR3 coding DNA: TGTGCCAGTAGTATTACTGGGGAGGACACAGACCCAGCCTTC. This encodes CASSITGEDTDPAF.

Comments on this clonotype: At one of its ends the junction is not consistent with the germline gene, which may arise from a read error. The chain has TRBV7-9 and TRBJ1-1; unclear D gene. The CDR3 runs to 15 residues. The V gene's germline CDR1 is SEHNR and CDR2 FQNEAQ (reference sequence). The CDR3 is CASSFHRSGESDELF. CDR3 sequence (DNA): TGTGCCAGCAGCTTTCATAGGAGCGGGGAGAGCGATGAGCTCTTT.

Notes on this clonotype: Relative to the germline gene, one junction end is altered; a read error may explain this. The chain is built from TRBV7-8 and TRBJ2-7; D might be TRBD1 (5 bases). Germline loops: CDR1 SGHVS, CDR2 FQNEAQ. The CDR3 totals 13 residues. The CDR3 DNA sequence: TGTGCCAGCAGCCCCACAGGAGCACCCGAGCCGTACTTC. Residues: CASSPTGAPEPYF.